The source of this T cell receptor beta chain is a study of T cells after yellow fever vaccination (dated by TCRdb to the late 2010s). About the investigation overall: Libraries from fractions with low cell numbers were prepared with the SMART-Seq v4 Ultra Low Input RNA kit. Two healthy male donors, one aged 18 to 30 and one aged 30 to 40 years, were included in the cohort. To track T-cell clones before and after primary and booster YFV17D yellow fever vaccination, bulk TCR alpha and beta repertoires were sequenced longitudinally. Blood was collected at multiple timepoints before and after primary and secondary immunization, and bulk PBMC replicates and cell subsets were isolated. General findings and caveats noted by the study authors: Compared with the primary T-cell response, the secondary T-cell response was faster but weaker, reaching its peak on day 5 rather than on day 15. Most clones expanded after primary vaccination (around 96% of CD4 and roughly 91% of CD8) were re-detected after the booster, suggesting that broad memory maintenance occurred. Computational filtering was required because FACS-sorted repertoires could contain abundant contaminating clonotypes from the bulk population. A small fraction of clonotypes showed up in both the CD4 and CD8 compartments, probably as a result of convergent recombination. Because only a couple of donors were included in the study, the extent to which the findings can be generalized is limited.

Taken with the paper, the label for treatment or condition translates to: live attenuated yellow fever vaccine strain. A standard Ficoll-Paque protocol was used to isolate PBMCs from peripheral blood. Dynabeads CD4 and CD8 positive selection kits were used to isolate the CD4 and CD8 T-cell fractions. TriZol was used to extract RNA from bulk PBMCs, from CD4 and CD8 fractions, and from dextramer-positive and dextramer-negative fractions. The V end loses 4 bases and the J end loses 6 bases, and a stretch of 12 bases separates them. The CDR3, from cysteine to phenylalanine, totals 13 residues. Of all the DNA, just the CDR3 is kept, 39 bases in frame from base 1. Looking up the germline V gene (reference sequence) yields CDR1 SGHKS and CDR2 YYEKEE. The reads were generated on an Illumina NovaSeq 6000. TCR cDNA was synthesized by 5'RACE template switching, through which a universal primer site and unique molecular identifiers were introduced. cDNA synthesis was primed from both the TCR alpha and TCR beta constant segments. Libraries were amplified in two PCR steps, with sample barcodes and sequencing adapters added in the second step. Libraries were sequenced on Illumina HiSeq 2500 (2x100 bp) or NovaSeq (2x150 bp). In the original analysis: Demultiplexing of reads and collapsing into UMI consensus sequences were performed with MIGEC, and V(D)J alignment was carried out with MiXCR. Using edgeR on replicate PBMC samples, clonotypes were called vaccine-responding if FDR was below 0.01 and the log2 fold change was above 5 up to day 15. CD4 or CD8 identity was assigned to each bulk clonotype according to whether the clonotype was present at higher abundance in the sequenced CD4 repertoire or the sequenced CD8 repertoire. Through fastp at Q25 and MiXCR, TCRdb rebuilt clones from the public reads, retaining in-frame beta chains. Each CDR3 protein appears once, grouped with its most common genes and DNA. In this record, the V and J calls reflect TCRdb's handling and not the investigators' own analysis. Within this sample are a few hundred thousand distinct CDR3 sequences, with approximately 12% of them counted one time only. Of the sample, 2.5% to 3.5% falls within the top ten clones.

This clonotype has just a few counts. The specificity of this receptor is unknown. The sample holds no much larger clone one base away, and base qualities are not on file. The sample in question was CD4+ T cells sorted from PBMCs, obtained 15 days after the yellow fever booster vaccination. The sequence joins TRBV5-5 to TRBJ2-3; TRBD2 is possibly the D segment (6 matching bases). This clonotype originated in a man aged 18 to 30 who received the YFV17D yellow fever vaccine. The CDR3 protein sequence reads: CASSGTSGDTQYF. The DNA is as follows: TGTGCCAGCAGCGGGACTTCGGGGGATACGCAGTATTTT.